This T cell receptor beta chain was documented in a study of technical replicates of blood from several donors (dated by TCRdb to about 2017). According to the germline V gene, CDR1 reads SGHTA and CDR2 reads FQGTGA. There are 12 amino acids in the CDR3, from cysteine to phenylalanine inclusive. Only the CDR3 region is kept as DNA, spanning 36 bases read in frame from base 1. The junction shows trimming of 6 bases on V and 4 bases on J, plus 6 bases between the germline ends. As for this clone: Its antigen is not yet known. No per-base quality is available; no much larger clone lies one base away.

Libraries were made using the immunoSEQ multiplex PCR assay. The immuneACCESS repertoire file appears here via TCRdb, limited to in-frame rearrangements. These files lack a portion of the clones; in checked studies, under half of the deficit traces to unresolved V genes, and the cause of the others is not known. This sample is represented by under 100,000 clones; approximately 96% of them were singletons. Over 0.2% of the sample comes from the top ten. The sequence links TRBV7-3 to TRBJ2-2, with the D gene uncertain. What was sequenced was T cells isolated from PBMCs. The TCR sequence derives from a human donor in good health. The CDR3 here reads CASRQATGELFF. At the DNA level, the sequence is TGTGCCAGCAGGCAGGCCACCGGGGAGCTGTTTTTT.